This T cell receptor (beta chain) was captured by sequencing in a study of cytomegalovirus exposure and HLA in healthy donors. Broader study findings: Cytomegalovirus status, reportedly, was diagnosed with high specificity and sensitivity by the classifier. The dataset shows that most TCR sequences were rare, while some public TCRs occurred in many donors.

Trimming shortened V by 6 bases and J by 8 bases, and 10 bases separated the two germline ends. CDR1 MNHEY and CDR2 SVGAGI come from the germline V gene. This CDR3 has 12 amino acids. The repertoire was sequenced with immunoSEQ multiplex PCR; TCRdb's copy has only in-frame clones and lacks some. The sample has 150,000 to 200,000 clones, around four fifths seen once. Concerning this clone itself: The target antigen is unknown.

This chain links TRBV6-5 with TRBJ1-4; D remains unclear. What was sequenced was PBMCs. The sequence was collected from a man aged 25 to 45 in good health and CMV-seropositive. DNA of the CDR3: TGTGCCAGCAGAGTCGGCAGGGAAAAACTGTTTTTT. It is translated as CASRVGREKLFF.